The entry below describes one T cell receptor beta chain. Its antigen is currently unknown. These data are taken from a study of shared clonotypes between healthy human individuals. General study points: Read depth was anticipated to influence clonotype sharing among donors. For naive CD4 cells, roughly 5% of clonotypes were shared across a few donors.

Both subsets, CD45RA+ naive and CD45RA-negative memory, were split from the CD4+ cells. Assay: immunoSEQ multiplex PCR; the TCRdb copy retains only in-frame clones and omits some. The table shows more than 2,000,000 clones, with around 90% occurring only once. This TCR was sampled from a man aged 18 to 35 in good health. Sequenced: naive CD4+ T cells sorted from blood. Subset given: CD45RA+ positively selected.

The CDR3 DNA is TGTGCCAGCAGCTCAGGGGACAGGGGTACGGGAAAACTGTTTTTT. Protein: CASSSGDRGTGKLFF. The chain recombines TRBV9 with TRBJ1-4; 10 positions agree with TRBD1. The CDR3 is 15 residues long. The V segment lost 4 bases and the J segment 10 bases; nucleotides outside the gene matches: 10. CDR1 and CDR2 from the germline V gene are SGDLS and YYNGEE.